The clone carrying this T cell receptor beta chain was observed a single time. The sample originates from a study of cytomegalovirus exposure and HLA in healthy donors. The study ran its PCR with 60 Vbeta and 13 Jbeta primers. Sequencing used immunoSEQ multiplex PCR; TCRdb keeps in-frame clones, though not all of them. This table holds about 90,000 clones, nearly 80% found once. Trimming removed 7 bases at V and 3 bases at J, with 18 bases between. CDR3 length: 15 residues. CDR1 is LNHDA and CDR2 is SQIVND in the germline V gene (reference sequence). This rearrangement joins TRBV19 to TRBJ1-1; unclear D gene. Sequencing was done on a sample of PBMCs. This sequence originates from a middle-aged woman in good health and CMV-seropositive. The CDR3 reads CASTPLWEGHTEAFF. CDR3 in DNA: TGTGCCAGTACCCCTCTTTGGGAGGGTCACACTGAAGCTTTCTTT.